This is a list of T cell receptor beta chains from one sample in a study of blood T cell repertoires in COVID-19. The protocol was immunoSEQ multiplex PCR, while the TCRdb copy is restricted to in-frame clones and leaves out a portion. Here the sample spans 250,000 to 300,000 clones, 89% being singletons. The sequencing input was PBMCs or T cells enriched from blood (not recorded which). These receptors were collected from a woman aged 60-75 years who had recovered from COVID-19. The CDR3 runs from the conserved cysteine through the conserved F or W. The D gene is left open where the match is weak. The size field is filled for only some rows; it gives once, few, many or a size class.

CDR3 DNA: TGTGCCAGCAGTCACACGACAGCAGCTAACTATGGCTACACCTTC
CDR3 protein: CASSHTTAANYGYTF
clone size: .
V gene: TRBV28
D gene: .
J gene: TRBJ1-2

CDR3 DNA: TGCGCCAGCAGGCTCGGACAGGGTTGGGATACGCAGTATTTT
CDR3 protein: CASRLGQGWDTQYF
clone size: .
V gene: TRBV5-1
D gene: TRBD1
J gene: TRBJ2-3

CDR3 DNA: TGTGCCAGCAGCTTCCAGGGACACGCTAGAAGGGAAAAACTGTTTTTT
CDR3 protein: CASSFQGHARREKLFF
clone size: .
V gene: TRBV7-2
D gene: .
J gene: TRBJ1-4

CDR3 DNA: TGTGCCAGCAGCTTGGTTAGCGGGAGTCAGAACAATGAGCAGTTCTTC
CDR3 protein: CASSLVSGSQNNEQFF
clone size: .
V gene: TRBV5-6
D gene: TRBD2
J gene: TRBJ2-1

CDR3 DNA: TGTGCCAGCAGCTTGGTGGGGGCACTTGAAGCTTTCTTT
CDR3 protein: CASSLVGALEAFF
clone size: .
V gene: TRBV5-4
D gene: .
J gene: TRBJ1-1

CDR3 DNA: TGTGCCAGCAGCTTGGCGGGATGGAGCGGGGAGCTGTTTTTT
CDR3 protein: CASSLAGWSGELFF
clone size: .
V gene: TRBV11-2
D gene: .
J gene: TRBJ2-2

CDR3 DNA: TGTGCCAGCAGCTTAGCGCAGGGAGGGTCAGGCACCGGGGAGCTGTTTTTT
CDR3 protein: CASSLAQGGSGTGELFF
clone size: once
V gene: TRBV7-6
D gene: TRBD2
J gene: TRBJ2-2

CDR3 DNA: TGTGCCAGCACCCCCGGGGACATTTTGGATTCACCCCTCCACTTT
CDR3 protein: CASTPGDILDSPLHF
clone size: .
V gene: TRBV9
D gene: .
J gene: TRBJ1-6

CDR3 DNA: TGCAGCGTTGGTGAGACCTACGAGCAGTACTTC
CDR3 protein: CSVGETYEQYF
clone size: .
V gene: TRBV29-1
D gene: .
J gene: TRBJ2-7

CDR3 DNA: TGTGCCAGCAGCGGGGGAGCGGGCGGGGACACTGAAGCTTTCTTT
CDR3 protein: CASSGGAGGDTEAFF
clone size: .
V gene: TRBV28
D gene: .
J gene: TRBJ1-1

CDR3 DNA: TGCGCCAGCAGCTTGGCCTTCTTAGGGGACACAGATACGCAGTATTTT
CDR3 protein: CASSLAFLGDTDTQYF
clone size: .
V gene: TRBV5-1
D gene: .
J gene: TRBJ2-3

CDR3 DNA: TGTGCCAGCAGCTTAGCCGCGGGGGTCGCTGAAGCTTTCTTT
CDR3 protein: CASSLAAGVAEAFF
clone size: .
V gene: TRBV11-2
D gene: .
J gene: TRBJ1-1

CDR3 DNA: TGCGCCAGCAGCTTTAGCCTTTTGGGTAACACCGGGGAGCTGTTTTTT
CDR3 protein: CASSFSLLGNTGELFF
clone size: .
V gene: TRBV5-1
D gene: .
J gene: TRBJ2-2

CDR3 DNA: TGTGCCAGCAGTATGGGGGGGGCGAATAGCAATCAGCCCCAGCATTTT
CDR3 protein: CASSMGGANSNQPQHF
clone size: .
V gene: TRBV28
D gene: .
J gene: TRBJ1-5

CDR3 DNA: TGTGCCAGCCGAGGAGACAGCATGGGAGGCTACACCTTC
CDR3 protein: CASRGDSMGGYTF
clone size: .
V gene: TRBV6-5
D gene: .
J gene: TRBJ1-2

CDR3 DNA: TGTGCCAGCAGGGACAAAAAACAGAACACTGAAGCTTTCTTT
CDR3 protein: CASRDKKQNTEAFF
clone size: once
V gene: TRBV7-9
D gene: .
J gene: TRBJ1-1

CDR3 DNA: TGTGCCAGCAGTTTTTTACGTTGGGCCAGAAAGCCCCAGCATTTT
CDR3 protein: CASSFLRWARKPQHF
clone size: .
V gene: TRBV6-2/TRBV6-3
D gene: .
J gene: TRBJ1-5

CDR3 DNA: TGTGCCAGCAGAGACTACTCCCAAGAGACCCAGTACTTC
CDR3 protein: CASRDYSQETQYF
clone size: .
V gene: TRBV27
D gene: .
J gene: TRBJ2-5

CDR3 DNA: TGCACCAGCAGCCGATCCCCGAGCGGGAGGCTCTCCTACGAGCAGTACTTC
CDR3 protein: CTSSRSPSGRLSYEQYF
clone size: .
V gene: TRBV1
D gene: .
J gene: TRBJ2-7

CDR3 DNA: TGTGCCTGGAGTGTAGCGTTTAGGAGCTCTGGAAACACCATATATTTT
CDR3 protein: CAWSVAFRSSGNTIYF
clone size: .
V gene: TRBV30
D gene: .
J gene: TRBJ1-3

CDR3 DNA: TGTGCCAGCAAGAGCGGGTTGGTTGGAAATGAGCAGTTCTTC
CDR3 protein: CASKSGLVGNEQFF
clone size: once
V gene: TRBV7-9
D gene: .
J gene: TRBJ2-1

CDR3 DNA: TGTGCCAGCAGCCCAGGAGGGTCTGGGACAGTTAATGAAAAACTGTTTTTT
CDR3 protein: CASSPGGSGTVNEKLFF
clone size: .
V gene: TRBV7-9
D gene: TRBD1
J gene: TRBJ1-4

CDR3 DNA: TGCGCCATCGCCACCCAGATTGTGCATTCACCCCTCCACTTT
CDR3 protein: CAIATQIVHSPLHF
clone size: .
V gene: TRBV5-1
D gene: .
J gene: TRBJ1-6

CDR3 DNA: TGTGCCAGCAGCCCGTCAGGTGGAAACACCATATATTTT
CDR3 protein: CASSPSGGNTIYF
clone size: .
V gene: TRBV5-4
D gene: .
J gene: TRBJ1-3

CDR3 DNA: TGTGCCAGCACTCAATCCCCCCGGGGGGCATGGGGCTACACCTTC
CDR3 protein: CASTQSPRGAWGYTF
clone size: .
V gene: TRBV6-5
D gene: .
J gene: TRBJ1-2

CDR3 DNA: TGTGCTAGTGGTTCCTATCCCCTAGGCGGCGAGCAGTACTTC
CDR3 protein: CASGSYPLGGEQYF
clone size: .
V gene: TRBV12-5
D gene: .
J gene: TRBJ2-7

CDR3 DNA: TGTGCCTGGAGTCGGACAGGGGTTCAGCCCCAGCATTTT
CDR3 protein: CAWSRTGVQPQHF
clone size: .
V gene: TRBV30
D gene: TRBD1
J gene: TRBJ1-5

CDR3 DNA: TGTGCCAGCAGCCCCCCTTTCAGGGGCACTGAAGCTTTCTTT
CDR3 protein: CASSPPFRGTEAFF
clone size: .
V gene: TRBV6-5
D gene: .
J gene: TRBJ1-1

CDR3 DNA: TGTGCCAGCAGCTCTCAGCGGGGGAGCTCCTACAATGAGCAGTTCTTC
CDR3 protein: CASSSQRGSSYNEQFF
clone size: .
V gene: TRBV7-9
D gene: TRBD2
J gene: TRBJ2-1

CDR3 DNA: TGCGCCAGCAGCCAACTAAGAAATGCTTTCTTT
CDR3 protein: CASSQLRNAFF
clone size: .
V gene: TRBV4-1
D gene: .
J gene: TRBJ1-1

CDR3 DNA: TGTGCCAGCAGCTTGGGCCTAGCGGACAATGAGCAGTTCTTC
CDR3 protein: CASSLGLADNEQFF
clone size: .
V gene: TRBV7-8
D gene: TRBD2
J gene: TRBJ2-1

CDR3 DNA: TGTGCCAGTAGTATCCTGGGGGCGTATGGCTACACCTTC
CDR3 protein: CASSILGAYGYTF
clone size: .
V gene: TRBV19
D gene: .
J gene: TRBJ1-2

CDR3 DNA: TGTGCCAGCAGCCCGAGTTGGGGAGGGACCTATGGCTACACCTTC
CDR3 protein: CASSPSWGGTYGYTF
clone size: .
V gene: TRBV28
D gene: .
J gene: TRBJ1-2

CDR3 DNA: TGTGCCAGCAGCCTGGGACAGAATCAGCCCCAGCATTTT
CDR3 protein: CASSLGQNQPQHF
clone size: .
V gene: TRBV7-3
D gene: TRBD1
J gene: TRBJ1-5

CDR3 DNA: TGTGCCAGCAGTACGGGGATGCCTGGGGCCAACGTCCTGACTTTC
CDR3 protein: CASSTGMPGANVLTF
clone size: .
V gene: TRBV27
D gene: .
J gene: TRBJ2-6

CDR3 DNA: TGTGCCAGCAGCACCGTCGGTTCGCGGGGACTCCAAGAGACCCAGTACTTC
CDR3 protein: CASSTVGSRGLQETQYF
clone size: .
V gene: TRBV3-1/TRBV3-2
D gene: .
J gene: TRBJ2-5

CDR3 DNA: TGTGCCAGCAGCTTAGGGCTAGCCTCCGCTGAGCAGTTCTTC
CDR3 protein: CASSLGLASAEQFF
clone size: .
V gene: TRBV7-2
D gene: .
J gene: TRBJ2-1

CDR3 DNA: TGCGCCAGCAGCTCTCGGGACAGGGACACCGGGGAGCTGTTTTTT
CDR3 protein: CASSSRDRDTGELFF
clone size: .
V gene: TRBV5-1
D gene: TRBD1
J gene: TRBJ2-2

CDR3 DNA: TGTGCCAGCACCGACGACACCAATGAGCAGTTCTTC
CDR3 protein: CASTDDTNEQFF
clone size: .
V gene: TRBV2
D gene: .
J gene: TRBJ2-1

CDR3 DNA: TGTGCCAGTAGTACCGGACAGGGTTCGGGCGAGCAGTACTTC
CDR3 protein: CASSTGQGSGEQYF
clone size: .
V gene: TRBV19
D gene: TRBD1
J gene: TRBJ2-7

CDR3 DNA: TGCAGCGCCTTGGAGGCCTACGAGCAGTACTTC
CDR3 protein: CSALEAYEQYF
clone size: .
V gene: TRBV29-1
D gene: .
J gene: TRBJ2-7

CDR3 DNA: TGTGCCAGCAGTAGGGAGACAAATCCCTCCTACAATGAGCAGTTCTTC
CDR3 protein: CASSRETNPSYNEQFF
clone size: .
V gene: TRBV2
D gene: .
J gene: TRBJ2-1

CDR3 DNA: TGTGCCAGCAGCTTGGGCAGGCCACACCTCGGGGGGGATGCCGGGGAGCTGTTTTTT
CDR3 protein: CASSLGRPHLGGDAGELFF
clone size: .
V gene: TRBV5-6
D gene: TRBD2
J gene: TRBJ2-2

CDR3 DNA: TGTGCCAGTAGTATAAAAGGTAGACAGGGGGCTGGCTATGGCTACACCTTC
CDR3 protein: CASSIKGRQGAGYGYTF
clone size: .
V gene: TRBV19
D gene: TRBD1
J gene: TRBJ1-2

CDR3 DNA: TGTGCCAGCAGTTTGGTTCAGTTCTATGGCTACACCTTC
CDR3 protein: CASSLVQFYGYTF
clone size: .
V gene: TRBV28
D gene: .
J gene: TRBJ1-2

CDR3 DNA: TGTGCCAGCAGTTTCCAGGGGAGTCAGCCCCAGCATTTT
CDR3 protein: CASSFQGSQPQHF
clone size: .
V gene: TRBV28
D gene: .
J gene: TRBJ1-5